The rows below give T cell receptor beta chains drawn from one sample of a study of blood T cell repertoires in COVID-19. The method was immunoSEQ multiplex PCR; TCRdb's version includes in-frame clones alone and lacks a portion of them. Here the sample spans approximately 61,000 clones, 70% to 80% being singletons. Input material: peripheral blood. These receptors were obtained from a man aged 80 or over with active or convalescent COVID-19. Both conserved end residues are trimmed from each CDR3. Not every row has a clone size; where given, it reads once, few, many or a size class.

abundance	v_gene	j_gene	CDR3aa
NA	TRBV19	TRBJ1-5	ASSISGFGQPQH
NA	TRBV4-2	TRBJ1-3	ASSLGLSRSGNTIY
NA	TRBV28	TRBJ1-4	ASKRTGEIEKLF
NA	TRBV19	TRBJ1-2	ASSPDRASALYT
few	TRBV2	TRBJ2-3	ASGGSGGRTDTQY
few	TRBV7-9	TRBJ2-1	ASSFLAGGHNEQF
NA	TRBV2	TRBJ2-3	ASSAVTSTDTQY
NA	TRBV5-1	TRBJ2-3	ASRGLSTDTQY
NA	TRBV9	TRBJ2-3	ASSVGGTSAGGDTQY
few	TRBV2	TRBJ2-5	ASSFTDRVPPETQY
NA	TRBV28	TRBJ1-2	ASSRTGVGGYT
NA	TRBV9	TRBJ2-7	ASSVGSGSTQY
NA	TRBV12-1	TRBJ1-5	ASTLSGTQNQPQH
NA	TRBV7-9	TRBJ1-1	ASSLTIGSTEAF
NA	TRBV21-1	TRBJ1-6	ARWQGHLYNSPLH
few	TRBV6-5	TRBJ2-5	ASSWLAGSETQY
NA	TRBV7-9	TRBJ1-4	ASSFSGEKLF
once	TRBV5-4	TRBJ2-1	ASSFRQGNEQF
NA	TRBV30	TRBJ1-3	AWRAGGPGNTIY
NA	TRBV11-2	TRBJ2-7	ASSLTGNYEQY
NA	TRBV7-9	TRBJ2-1	ASSLVASGRRFRYNEQF
few	TRBV6-5	TRBJ1-1	ATDRGQGLDEAF